These 5 T cell receptor beta chains originate from one sample sequenced in a study of blood T cell repertoires in COVID-19. The repertoire was sequenced with immunoSEQ multiplex PCR; TCRdb's copy has only in-frame clones and lacks some. The sample includes some 340,000 clones, roughly nine tenths of them seen just once. Source material: PBMCs or T cells enriched from blood (not recorded which). Source of these receptors: a woman aged 25 to 39 who had been exposed to COVID-19.

This clone was picked up a small number of times. The CDR3 here is CASSLGGFLGQPQHF. CDR3 nucleotide sequence: TGTGCCAGCAGCTTGGGGGGGTTCTTGGGTCAGCCCCAGCATTTT. The chain carries TRBV7-9 and TRBJ1-5; D perhaps matches TRBD1 (5 bases). Germline CDR1 is SEHNR and CDR2 is FQNEAQ (reference sequence). V lost 3 bases and J lost 6, with 15 bases in between. The CDR3 covers 15 residues.

J is TRBJ2-5 and V is TRBV6-5; perhaps TRBD2 as D (6 bases). The CDR3 consists of 14 residues. Germline CDR1 and CDR2: MNHEY and SVGAGI. V was trimmed by 5 bases and J by 5 bases, leaving 15 bases between them. CDR3 sequence: CASSNGRDGETQYF. For the CDR3, the DNA is TGTGCCAGCAGTAACGGGCGGGACGGTGAGACCCAGTACTTC.

The chain joins TRBV27 to TRBJ1-2; D is perhaps TRBD1 (6 bases). CDR1 and CDR2 (germline): MNHEY, SMNVEV (reference sequence). CDR3 size: 17 residues. Trimming removed 6 bases from V and 2 bases from J, with 22 bases in between. The CDR3 sequence is CASRGWGRTGLNYGYTF. The CDR3 DNA sequence: TGTGCCAGCAGAGGGTGGGGGAGAACAGGGCTAAACTATGGCTACACCTTC.

This clone was recorded a few times. J is TRBJ1-5 and V is TRBV2, with D unresolved. CDR1 is SNHLY and CDR2 is FYNNEI in the germline V gene. The CDR3 extends over 16 amino acids. The V and J ends lost 0 bases and 1 base respectively, with 10 bases between them. The CDR3 is CASSEALRWSNQPQHF. In DNA form, the CDR3 reads TGTGCCAGCAGTGAAGCGCTTCGGTGGAGCAATCAGCCCCAGCATTTT.

V gene TRBV6-5 combines with J gene TRBJ1-3; D is possibly TRBD1 (5 bases). The CDR3 sequence is 14 residues long. The V end lost 11 bases, the J end lost 0 bases, and 14 bases lay between the germline ends. Germline V lookup: CDR1 MNHEY, CDR2 SVGAGI. In nucleotides, the CDR3 is TGTGCCTGTCGGGGGTGGGACTCTGGAAACACCATATATTTT. Translation gives CACRGWDSGNTIYF.